This T cell receptor beta chain derives from a study of blood T cell dynamics during melanoma immunotherapy. Turning to the study itself: Patients with metastatic melanoma got pembrolizumab or nivolumab-ipilimumab as first-line care. Overall study results and limits: Unlike progressors, later disease-control patients had W3 repertoires gaining clonality or diversity.

A fixed DNA input of 350 ng was used per bulk PBMC sample. Profiled with immunoSEQ multiplex PCR; TCRdb holds only in-frame clones, not every one. Of 11,000 or so clones in the sample, 84% were seen once. The sample's time point: week 3, after first cycle of checkpoint inhibitor. Patients with prior systemic cancer treatment, concomitant immunosuppressants, or other active malignancies were excluded. This clone was detected only once. What it recognizes is unknown. The germline V gene encodes CDR1 SGHDT and CDR2 YYEEEE. The CDR3 has 12 residues. The V end lost 0 bases, the J end lost 5 bases, and 5 bases lay between the germline ends.

The TCR originated in a human donor with melanoma. The starting material was blood, obtained from a patient treated with checkpoint blockade. This sequence joins TRBV5-6 and TRBJ1-2; D is ambiguous. CDR3 region: CASSLGGYGYTF. CDR3 coding DNA: TGTGCCAGCAGCTTGGGGGGTTATGGCTACACCTTC. Together with reference TRBV5-6 and TRBJ1-2, the CDR3 gives the full variable domain: DAGVTQSPTHLIKTRGQQVTLRCSPKSGHDTVSWYQQALGQGPQFIFQYYEEEERQRGNFPDRFSGHQFPNYSSELNVNALLLGDSALYLCASSLGGYGYTFGSGTRLTVV.